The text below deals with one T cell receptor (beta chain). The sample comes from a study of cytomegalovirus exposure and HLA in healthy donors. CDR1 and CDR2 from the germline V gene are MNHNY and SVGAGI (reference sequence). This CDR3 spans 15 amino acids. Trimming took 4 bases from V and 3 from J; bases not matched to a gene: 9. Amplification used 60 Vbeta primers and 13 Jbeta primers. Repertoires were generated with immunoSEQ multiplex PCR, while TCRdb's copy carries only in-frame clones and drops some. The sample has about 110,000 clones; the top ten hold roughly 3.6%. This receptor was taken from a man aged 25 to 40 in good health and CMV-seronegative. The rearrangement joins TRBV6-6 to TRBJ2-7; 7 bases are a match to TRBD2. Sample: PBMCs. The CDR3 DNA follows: TGTGCCAGCAGTTCCCCCGGGGAGGGAGTCTACGAGCAGTACTTC. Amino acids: CASSSPGEGVYEQYF.